This TCR beta chain was recovered during a study of T cells in Graves' hyperthyroidism and ophthalmopathy. This clonotype was seen at least ten times. CDR3 length: 13 amino acids. CDR1 SGHAT and CDR2 FQNNGV come from the germline V gene. V shed 2 bases and J shed 6 bases, with 8 bases lying between them. RNA transcripts yielded amplified TCR beta CDR3 regions. The HTBI set primed first-round TCR CDR3 RT-PCR. Each CDR3 protein is one row after TCRdb ran MiXCR on the multiplex PCR reads. The sample contains around 300,000 distinct CDR3 sequences, around 15% of which appear only once. Patients were excluded because of uncontrolled infection, other autoimmune disease, pregnancy or lactation. The blood sample predates any ophthalmopathy symptoms, coming from first hyperthyroidism diagnosis.

The sample consisted of blood. The J gene is TRBJ2-1, the V gene TRBV11-2; D uncertain. The receptor was isolated from a woman between 45 and 65 years old with Graves' hyperthyroidism that later progressed to Graves' ophthalmopathy. CDR3 coding DNA: TGTGCCAGCAGCTTACAGGTTGCCAATGAGCAGTTCTTC. It specifies CASSLQVANEQFF.